The next 26 T cell receptor beta chains were all read from a single sample in a study of technical replicates of blood from a few donors. The table came from immunoSEQ multiplex PCR; TCRdb's copy has only in-frame clones and leaves some out. The repertoire consists of 65,000 to 80,000 clones, with 95% to 98% occurring once and the leading ten covering 0.2% to 0.25%. Sequencing used T cells isolated from PBMCs. These receptor sequences come from a human donor in good health.

The V and J genes are TRBV9 and TRBJ2-1; TRBD1 matches at 7 bases. The V segment lost 0 bases and the J segment 5 bases; nucleotides outside the gene matches: 2. The CDR3 consists of 14 residues. The germline V gene encodes CDR1 SGDLS and CDR2 YYNGEE. This CDR3 reads CASSVDGTDNEQFF. The CDR3 nucleotides are TGTGCCAGCAGCGTAGATGGGACAGACAATGAGCAGTTCTTC.

The chain links TRBV7-7 to TRBJ2-7; tentatively, D is TRBD1 (7 bases). The CDR3 runs to 13 residues. The germline CDR1 and CDR2 sequences are SSHAT and FNYEAQ (reference sequence). Trimming cost V 3 bases and J 6 bases, with 12 bases left between them. In DNA form, the CDR3 reads TGTGCCAGCAGCTTTGGACAGGAGGGCGAGCAGTACTTC. Amino acids: CASSFGQEGEQYF. Filled out from reference TRBV7-7 and TRBJ2-7, the complete variable domain reads GAGVSQSPRYKVTKRGQDVTLRCDPISSHATLYWYQQALGQGPEFLTYFNYEAQPDKSGLPSDRFSAERPEGSISTLTIQRTEQRDSAMYRCASSFGQEGEQYFGPGTRLTVT.

This clone occurred once. The genes are TRBV2 and TRBJ2-5; the D is unclear. This CDR3 comprises 12 residues. Trimming took 6 bases from V and 4 from J, leaving 9 bases between them. Germline-derived CDR1 and CDR2 are SNHLY and FYNNEI. Here the CDR3 DNA reads TGTGCCAGCAGCCCCAGTGCAGAGACCCAGTACTTC. Its protein is CASSPSAETQYF.

V usage is TRBV27 and J usage is TRBJ2-4; the D is unclear. The CDR3 spans 16 residues. V lost 6 bases and J 0 bases, leaving 15 bases between the germline ends. In germline, CDR1 is MNHEY, CDR2 SMNVEV (reference sequence). The CDR3 reads CASSPMTSTAKNIQYF. The CDR3 coding sequence is TGTGCCAGCAGCCCAATGACATCCACAGCCAAAAACATTCAGTACTTC.

The genes are TRBV29-1 and TRBJ1-2; TRBD1 might be the D (5 bases). This CDR3 spans 14 amino acids. Trimming stripped 2 bases from V and 8 bases from J, with 18 bases between. The germline V gene has CDR1 SQVTM and CDR2 ANQGSEA. The DNA of the CDR3 is TGCAGCGTTGAACCTCCAGGGCATGCTCGCGGCTACACCTTC. It yields the protein CSVEPPGHARGYTF.

V gene TRBV7-2 combines with J gene TRBJ2-3; 11 nucleotides align to TRBD2. Germline lookup yields CDR1 SGHTA and CDR2 FQGNSA. The J segment lost 2 bases and the V segment lost 5 bases, leaving 6 bases of the junction unmatched. This CDR3 has 16 amino acids. The CDR3 DNA follows: TGTGCCAGCAGCCCTCCTAGCGGGGGGTTCACAGATACGCAGTATTTT. Encoded protein: CASSPPSGGFTDTQYF. Looking up the rest from reference TRBV7-2 and TRBJ2-3 gives the full variable domain: GAGVSQSPSNKVTEKGKDVELRCDPISGHTALYWYRQSLGQGLEFLIYFQGNSAPDKSGLPSDRFSAERTGGSVSTLTIQRTQQEDSAVYLCASSPPSGGFTDTQYFGPGTRLTVL.

V and J are TRBV30 and TRBJ2-7; 9 positions match TRBD1. In germline, CDR1 is GTSNPN, CDR2 SVGIG (reference sequence). V lost 6 bases to trimming and J lost 2 bases; unmatched junction nucleotides: 8. CDR3 length: 14 amino acids. CDR3 nucleotides: TGTGCCTGCGGACAGGGGAAGGCGGCCTACGAGCAGTACTTC. The encoded protein is CACGQGKAAYEQYF.

The chain employs TRBV6-5 and TRBJ2-4, with a tentative D call TRBD2 (6 bases). The V end was cut by 6 bases, the J end by 3 bases, with 12 bases between. This CDR3 contains 14 residues. Germline lookup yields CDR1 MNHEY and CDR2 SVGAGI. CDR3 region: CASSVLGGKNIQYF. CDR3 coding DNA: TGTGCCAGCAGCGTATTGGGGGGCAAAAACATTCAGTACTTC.

V is TRBV5-5 and J is TRBJ1-1; D remains unclear. Germline lookup yields CDR1 SGHKS and CDR2 YYEKEE (reference sequence). This CDR3 comprises 15 residues. Deletions cut 2 bases from V and 4 bases from J, with 15 bases between. The CDR3 DNA reads as TGTGCCAGCAGCTTCGAAGGAGGAGGTGGCACTGAAGCTTTCTTT. It yields the protein CASSFEGGGGTEAFF. The full variable domain, its missing parts supplied by reference TRBV5-5 and TRBJ1-1, is DAGVTQSPTHLIKTRGQQVTLRCSPISGHKSVSWYQQVLGQGPQFIFQYYEKEERGRGNFPDRFSARQFPNYSSELNVNALLLGDSALYLCASSFEGGGGTEAFFGQGTRLTVV.

The chain joins TRBV6-6 to TRBJ2-7; D might be TRBD1 (7 bases). Germline CDR1 and CDR2: MNHNY and SVGAGI (reference sequence). Trimming shortened V by 6 bases and J by 0 bases, and 18 bases separated the two germline ends. The CDR3 is made up of 16 amino acids. Here the CDR3 DNA reads TGTGCCAGCAGCCCCTCCCAGGGGGAGGTCTCCTACGAGCAGTACTTC. This sequence encodes CASSPSQGEVSYEQYF.

The J gene is TRBJ2-7, the V gene TRBV6-1; a possible D gene is TRBD2 (5 bases). This CDR3 has 14 residues. With 2 bases removed from V and 2 bases from J, the gap between germline ends came to 10 bases. CDR1 is MNHNS and CDR2 is SASEGT in the germline V gene. The CDR3 loop reads CASSESQLAYEQYF. The DNA for the CDR3 is TGTGCCAGCAGTGAAAGCCAACTAGCCTACGAGCAGTACTTC.

This chain uses TRBV10-1 with TRBJ2-1, with TRBD1 as a possible D gene (6 bases). Trimming left V 5 bases short and J 5 bases short, with 13 bases between. Germline V CDR1 and CDR2: WNHNN, SYGVQD (reference sequence). The CDR3 is 14 residues long. The CDR3 reads CASSRGTGDNEQFF. The CDR3 DNA sequence: TGCGCCAGCAGTAGGGGGACGGGTGACAATGAGCAGTTCTTC.

Only one count was recorded for this clone. The chain employs TRBV5-6 and TRBJ2-5; 9 nucleotides agree with TRBD1. CDR3 length equals 14 residues. With V trimmed by 3 bases and J by 2 bases, 2 bases remained unmatched. CDR1 and CDR2 from the germline V gene are SGHDT and YYEEEE. Written as DNA, the CDR3 is TGTGCCAGCAGCTCCGGGACAGGGCAAGAGACCCAGTACTTC. Its translation is CASSSGTGQETQYF. The full variable domain, in which reference TRBV5-6 and TRBJ2-5 provide the parts outside the CDR3, is DAGVTQSPTHLIKTRGQQVTLRCSPKSGHDTVSWYQQALGQGPQFIFQYYEEEERQRGNFPDRFSGHQFPNYSSELNVNALLLGDSALYLCASSSGTGQETQYFGPGTRLLVL.

This chain joins TRBV7-6 and TRBJ2-7; 9 bases fit TRBD1. CDR3 length equals 15 residues. Losses at the gene ends were 5 bases for V and 4 bases for J; bases not matched to a gene: 9. Germline lookup yields CDR1 SGHVS and CDR2 FNYEAQ. CDR3 nucleotide sequence: TGTGCCAGCAGCCTCGGACAGGGGAGTGTGTACGAGCAGTACTTC. The encoded protein is CASSLGQGSVYEQYF.

The chain recombines TRBV19 with TRBJ2-2; 12 bases match TRBD2. Trimming removed 7 bases from V and 4 bases from J; junction bases left unmatched: 7. Germline V gene data show CDR1 as LNHDA and CDR2 as SQIVND (reference sequence). This CDR3 has 16 residues. CDR3 bases: TGTGCCAGTACGTCTAGCGGGAGGGTCGTCACCGGGGAGCTGTTTTTT. It specifies CASTSSGRVVTGELFF. The full variable domain, with the rest looked up from reference TRBV19 and TRBJ2-2, is DGGITQSPKYLFRKEGQNVTLSCEQNLNHDAMYWYRQDPGQGLRLIYYSQIVNDFQKGDIAEGYSVSREKKESFPLTVTSAQKNPTAFYLCASTSSGRVVTGELFFGEGSRLTVL.

The V gene is TRBV7-2, the J gene TRBJ2-2, with 7 bases fitting TRBD1. CDR3 size: 15 residues. In germline, CDR1 is SGHTA, CDR2 FQGNSA. The trim removed 5 bases at V and 0 bases at J, leaving 3 bases unmatched. CDR3 loop: CASSQGTANTGELFF. In DNA form, the CDR3 reads TGTGCCAGCAGCCAAGGGACAGCGAACACCGGGGAGCTGTTTTTT.

The CDR3 region is CASSALQGMGTEAFF. In DNA, the CDR3 is TGTGCCAGCAGTGCCCTACAGGGTATGGGGACTGAAGCTTTCTTT. The gene calls are TRBV2 and TRBJ1-1; D is perhaps TRBD1 (6 bases). The CDR3 extends over 15 amino acids. Germline lookup yields CDR1 SNHLY and CDR2 FYNNEI. Trimming cost V 4 bases and J 5 bases, with 17 bases left between them.

The chain couples TRBV19 to TRBJ1-2; D gene ambiguous. CDR3 length: 13 amino acids. Trimming shortened V by 4 bases and J by 4 bases, and 10 bases separated the two germline ends. CDR1 LNHDA and CDR2 SQIVND come from the germline V gene (reference sequence). CDR3 sequence (DNA): TGTGCCAGTAGTACTATCTCAAGCTATGGCTACACCTTC. Its protein is CASSTISSYGYTF.

The CDR3, as DNA: TGTGCCAGCAGCGCCAACTACGGAAGCGAGCAGTACTTC. Encoded protein: CASSANYGSEQYF. The chain couples TRBV9 to TRBJ2-7; no definite D call. Looked up from germline, CDR1 is SGDLS and CDR2 is YYNGEE. CDR3 length equals 13 residues. The V gene lost 3 bases and the J gene lost 6 bases, with 13 bases spanning the gap.

This chain joins TRBV4-1 and TRBJ2-7; a possible D gene is TRBD2 (5 bases). The CDR3 is 14 residues long. Germline assignment: CDR1 MGHRA and CDR2 YSYEKL. Between the trimmed V and J ends, which lost 4 bases and 7 bases, there was a span of 17 bases. The CDR3 DNA sequence: TGCGCCAGCAGCCTCCTCGGAGGTCCATGGGAGCAGTACTTC. It codes for CASSLLGGPWEQYF.

The rearrangement uses TRBV2 and TRBJ2-2; the match to TRBD1 covers 10 bases. Losses at the gene ends were 7 bases for V and 1 base for J; bases not matched to a gene: 6. The CDR3 has 16 amino acids. Germline V lookup: CDR1 SNHLY, CDR2 FYNNEI. CDR3 nucleotide sequence: TGTGCCAGCATTGTCCGGGACAGGGGGAACACCGGGGAGCTGTTTTTT. This translates into CASIVRDRGNTGELFF.

The genes are TRBV6-5 and TRBJ1-1, with D perhaps matching TRBD1 (5 bases). The CDR3 runs 12 residues. Between the trimmed V and J ends, which lost 2 bases and 5 bases, there was a span of 6 bases. Looked up from germline, CDR1 is MNHEY and CDR2 is SVGAGI. Here the CDR3 DNA reads TGTGCCAGCAGTTACGCAGGGACTGAAGCTTTCTTT. It is translated as CASSYAGTEAFF.

This chain links TRBV7-8 with TRBJ1-2, with 7 nucleotides matching TRBD1. The CDR3 length is 12 residues. V gave up 4 bases and J gave up 8 bases; unmatched junction bases: 4. Germline CDR1 and CDR2: SGHVS and FQNEAQ. The CDR3 sequence: CASSSDRNGYTF. The CDR3 bases are TGTGCCAGCAGCTCGGACAGGAACGGCTACACCTTC.

V gene TRBV11-1 combines with J gene TRBJ2-2; possibly TRBD1 for D (5 bases). Per the germline V gene, CDR1 is SGHAT and CDR2 is FQDESV (reference sequence). V lost 5 bases and J lost 6, with 13 bases in between. The CDR3 loop spans 14 amino acids. The CDR3 bases are TGTGCCAGCAGCAAGGGGCGGAGCCCCGGGGAGCTGTTTTTT. As protein: CASSKGRSPGELFF.

The chain recombines TRBV30 with TRBJ2-1; D might be TRBD2 (6 bases). Germline CDR1 reads GTSNPN; CDR2 reads SVGIG (reference sequence). The CDR3 sequence is 15 residues long. Trimming took off 4 bases at V and 4 bases at J, with 17 bases between the two ends. The CDR3 loop is CAWTRGTAPYNEQFF. CDR3 DNA sequence: TGTGCCTGGACCCGCGGGACTGCCCCTTACAATGAGCAGTTCTTC.

V and J are TRBV5-6 and TRBJ2-7; D is unresolved. The germline CDR1 and CDR2 sequences are SGHDT and YYEEEE. V gave up 3 bases and J gave up 2 bases, with 9 bases separating them. The CDR3 totals 13 residues. CDR3 bases: TGTGCCAGCAGCTCGACATGGGCCTACGAGCAGTACTTC. It encodes CASSSTWAYEQYF.